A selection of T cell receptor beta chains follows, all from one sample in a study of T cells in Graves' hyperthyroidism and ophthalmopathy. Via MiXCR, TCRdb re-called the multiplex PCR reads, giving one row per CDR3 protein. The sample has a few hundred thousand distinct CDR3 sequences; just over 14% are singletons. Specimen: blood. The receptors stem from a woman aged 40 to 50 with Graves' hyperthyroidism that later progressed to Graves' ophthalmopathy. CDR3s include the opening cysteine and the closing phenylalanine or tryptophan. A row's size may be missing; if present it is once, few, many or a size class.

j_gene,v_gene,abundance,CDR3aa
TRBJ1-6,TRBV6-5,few,CASSYKSGQGARGNNSPLHF
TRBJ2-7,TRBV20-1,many,CSARALRLPNYEQYF
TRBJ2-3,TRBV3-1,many,CASSQDPSGRRTDTQYF
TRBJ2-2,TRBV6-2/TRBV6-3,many,CASRDWPSGKSGELFF
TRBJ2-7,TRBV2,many,CASSEQGSKQYF
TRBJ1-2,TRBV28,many,CASINFPFWPLRYGYTF
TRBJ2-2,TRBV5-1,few,CASSLFLGETGELFF
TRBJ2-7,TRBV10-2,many,CASWPHREQYF
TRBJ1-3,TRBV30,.,CAWSARPWISGNTIYF
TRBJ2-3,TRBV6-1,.,CASSERDRSNTQYF
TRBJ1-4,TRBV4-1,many,CASSQDREAGINEKLFF
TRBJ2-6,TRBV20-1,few,CSARDRDRGGSGANVLTF
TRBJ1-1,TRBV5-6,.,CASSFRQGKGNTEAFF
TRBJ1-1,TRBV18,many,CASSPLSGTEAFF
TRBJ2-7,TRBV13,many,CASSRGRAVEQYF
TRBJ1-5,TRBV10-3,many,CATAGTDSNQPQHF
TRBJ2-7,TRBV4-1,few,CASSQDRYEQYF
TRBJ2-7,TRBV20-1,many,CSALREGLPYEQYF